This T cell receptor beta chain was sequenced in a study of blood T cell repertoires in COVID-19. Across the study: T cells, B-cell-depleted T cells, or PBMCs provided the cDNA or gDNA that served as material.

Trimming cost V 3 bases and J 0 bases; bases outside gene matches: 15. The CDR3 loop spans 19 amino acids. CDR1 and CDR2 (germline): KGHSH, LQKENI. Original handling: From reference gene primer amplification, estimates of nucleated cell counts were derived. Assay: immunoSEQ multiplex PCR; the TCRdb copy retains only in-frame clones and omits some. That table is the source of V, J and clone size, and D and trimming were worked out from the DNA. The sample holds about 400,000 clones, 86% seen once. The sequence was collected from a woman aged 30 to 39 with active or convalescent COVID-19. The chain links TRBV18 to TRBJ2-7; 9 nucleotides match TRBD1. Material: peripheral blood. This chain's CDR3 is CASSPSALTGTGISYEQYF. CDR3 DNA: TGTGCCAGCTCACCTAGCGCCCTAACCGGGACAGGGATCTCCTACGAGCAGTACTTC. Filled out from reference TRBV18 and TRBJ2-7, the complete variable domain reads NAGVMQNPRHLVRRRGQEARLRCSPMKGHSHVYWYRQLPEEGLKFMVYLQKENIIDESGMPKERFSAEFPKEGPSILRIQQVVRGDSAAYFCASSPSALTGTGISYEQYFGPGTRLTVT.